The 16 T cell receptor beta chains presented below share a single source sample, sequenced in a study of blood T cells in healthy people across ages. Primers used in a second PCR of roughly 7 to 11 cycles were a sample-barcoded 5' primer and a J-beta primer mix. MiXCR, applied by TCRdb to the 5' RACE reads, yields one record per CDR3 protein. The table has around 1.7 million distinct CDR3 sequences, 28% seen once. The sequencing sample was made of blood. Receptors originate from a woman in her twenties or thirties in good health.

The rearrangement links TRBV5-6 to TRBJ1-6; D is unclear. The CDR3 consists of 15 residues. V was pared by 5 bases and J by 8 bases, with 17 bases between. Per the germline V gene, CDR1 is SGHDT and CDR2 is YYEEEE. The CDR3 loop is CASSSGRDRDSPLHF. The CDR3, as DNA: TGTGCCAGCAGTTCTGGACGAGACCGGGATTCACCCCTCCACTTT.

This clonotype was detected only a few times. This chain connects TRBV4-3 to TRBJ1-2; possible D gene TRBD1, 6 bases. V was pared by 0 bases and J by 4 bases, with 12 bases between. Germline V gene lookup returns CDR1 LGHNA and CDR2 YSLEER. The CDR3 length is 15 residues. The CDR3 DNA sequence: TGCGCCAGCAGCCAAGAAAGGGGGGATCTCTATGGCTACACCTTC. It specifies CASSQERGDLYGYTF.

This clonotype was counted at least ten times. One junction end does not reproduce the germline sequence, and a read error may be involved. The CDR3 nucleotides read TGCGCCAGCAGCTTGGGTAGCGGGAACACCGGGGAGCTGTTTTTT. Amino acids: CASSLGSGNTGELFF. The chain joins TRBV7-2 to TRBJ2-2, with D maybe TRBD2 (6 bases). The CDR3 contains 15 residues. Germline loops: CDR1 SGHTA, CDR2 FQGNSA. Supplemented by reference TRBV7-2 and TRBJ2-2, the full variable domain reads GAGVSQSPSNKVTEKGKDVELRCDPISGHTALYWYRQSLGQGLEFLIYFQGNSAPDKSGLPSDRFSAERTGGSVSTLTIQRTQQEDSAVYLCASSLGSGNTGELFFGEGSRLTVL.

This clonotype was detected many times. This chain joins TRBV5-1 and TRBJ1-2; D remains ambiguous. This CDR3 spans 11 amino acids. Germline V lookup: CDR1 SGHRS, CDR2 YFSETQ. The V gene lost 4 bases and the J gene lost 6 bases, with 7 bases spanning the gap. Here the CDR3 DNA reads TGCGCCAGCAGCCCTAAAAATGGCTACACCTTC. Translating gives CASSPKNGYTF.

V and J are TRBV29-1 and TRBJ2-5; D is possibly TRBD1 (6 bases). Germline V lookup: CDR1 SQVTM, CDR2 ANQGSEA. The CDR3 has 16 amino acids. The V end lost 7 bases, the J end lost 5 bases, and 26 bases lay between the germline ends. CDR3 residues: CSAIGVSRGIIETQYF. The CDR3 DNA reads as TGCAGCGCCATCGGGGTCTCCAGGGGAATAATCGAGACCCAGTACTTC.

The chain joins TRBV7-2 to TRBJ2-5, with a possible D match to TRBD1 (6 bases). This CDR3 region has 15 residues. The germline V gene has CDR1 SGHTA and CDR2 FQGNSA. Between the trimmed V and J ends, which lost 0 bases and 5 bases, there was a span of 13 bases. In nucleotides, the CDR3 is TGTGCCAGCAGCTTAGCGAGTACAGGGAAGGAGACCCAGTACTTC. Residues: CASSLASTGKETQYF.

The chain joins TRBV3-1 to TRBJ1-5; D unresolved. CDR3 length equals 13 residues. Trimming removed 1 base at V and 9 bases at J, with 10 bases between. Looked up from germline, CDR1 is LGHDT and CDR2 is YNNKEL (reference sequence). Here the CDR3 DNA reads TGTGCCAGCAGCCAAGCTGGGCCTTGGCCCCAGCATTTT. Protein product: CASSQAGPWPQHF.

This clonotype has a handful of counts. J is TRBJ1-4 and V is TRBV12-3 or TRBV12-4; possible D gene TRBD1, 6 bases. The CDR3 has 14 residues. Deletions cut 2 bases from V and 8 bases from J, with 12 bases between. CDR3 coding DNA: TGTGCCAGCAGTTTATTAAAGGGGGACGAAAAACTGTTTTTT. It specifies CASSLLKGDEKLFF.

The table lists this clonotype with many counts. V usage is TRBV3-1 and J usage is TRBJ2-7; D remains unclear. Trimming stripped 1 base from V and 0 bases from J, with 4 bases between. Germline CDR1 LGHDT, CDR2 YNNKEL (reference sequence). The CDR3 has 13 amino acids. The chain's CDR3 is CASSQAISYEQYF. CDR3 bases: TGTGCCAGCAGCCAAGCCATCTCCTACGAGCAGTACTTC.

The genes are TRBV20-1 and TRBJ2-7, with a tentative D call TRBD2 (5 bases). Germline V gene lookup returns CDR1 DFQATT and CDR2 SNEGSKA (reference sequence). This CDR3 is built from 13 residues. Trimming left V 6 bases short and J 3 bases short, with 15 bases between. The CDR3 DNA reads TGCAGTGCCGACGTACGGGCGGGCTACGAGCAGTACTTC. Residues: CSADVRAGYEQYF.

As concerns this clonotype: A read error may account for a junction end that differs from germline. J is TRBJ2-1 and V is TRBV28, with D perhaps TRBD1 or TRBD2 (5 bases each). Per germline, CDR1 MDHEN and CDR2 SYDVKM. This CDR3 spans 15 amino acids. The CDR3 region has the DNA TGTGCCAGTAGTTTAGAGGGGCCGGGGAAGGCGGGTGAGTTCTTC. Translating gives CASSLEGPGKAGEFF.

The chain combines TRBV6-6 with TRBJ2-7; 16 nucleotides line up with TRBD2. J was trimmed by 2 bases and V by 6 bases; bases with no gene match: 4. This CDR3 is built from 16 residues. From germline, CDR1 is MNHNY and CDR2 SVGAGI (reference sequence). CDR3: CASSSGTSGRAYEQYF. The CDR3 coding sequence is TGTGCCAGCAGCTCCGGGACTAGCGGGAGGGCCTACGAGCAGTACTTC.

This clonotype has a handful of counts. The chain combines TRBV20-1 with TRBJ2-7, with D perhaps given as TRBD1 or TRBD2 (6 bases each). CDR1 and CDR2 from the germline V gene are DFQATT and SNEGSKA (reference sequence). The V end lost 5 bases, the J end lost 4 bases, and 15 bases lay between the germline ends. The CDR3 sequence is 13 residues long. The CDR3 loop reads CSAPAEGGYEQYF. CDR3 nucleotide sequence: TGCAGTGCTCCCGCTGAGGGGGGATACGAGCAGTACTTC.

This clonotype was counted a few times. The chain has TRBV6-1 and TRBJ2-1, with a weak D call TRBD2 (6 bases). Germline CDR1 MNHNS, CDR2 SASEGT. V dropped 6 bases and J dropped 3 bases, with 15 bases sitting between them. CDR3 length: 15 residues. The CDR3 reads CASRADYEHYNEQFF. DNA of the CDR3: TGTGCCAGCAGGGCGGACTACGAGCACTACAATGAGCAGTTCTTC.

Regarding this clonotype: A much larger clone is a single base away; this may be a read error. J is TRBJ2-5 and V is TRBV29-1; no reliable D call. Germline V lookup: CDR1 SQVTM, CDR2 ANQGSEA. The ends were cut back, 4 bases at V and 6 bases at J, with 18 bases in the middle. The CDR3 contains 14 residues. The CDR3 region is CSVGPSGQPQTQYF. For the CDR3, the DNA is TGCAGCGTTGGGCCGTCGGGCCAGCCTCAGACCCAGTACTTC.

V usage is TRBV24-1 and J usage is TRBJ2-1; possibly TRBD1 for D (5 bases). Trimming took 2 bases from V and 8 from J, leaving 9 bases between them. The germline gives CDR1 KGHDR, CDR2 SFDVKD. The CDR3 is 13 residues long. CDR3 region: CATSDWQGYEQFF. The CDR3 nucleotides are TGTGCCACCAGTGATTGGCAGGGCTATGAGCAGTTCTTC.